The clone carrying this TCR beta chain was seen a handful of times. Its antigen is unidentified. Expressed TCRB transcripts were sequenced after all isolated RNA was converted to cDNA. The assay was immunoSEQ multiplex PCR, and TCRdb's table has in-frame clones only and misses some. Seen here are around 300,000 clones, roughly 11% observed once, and the top ten hold 0.015%. The CDR3 consists of 11 residues. V dropped 2 bases and J dropped 14 bases, with 10 bases sitting between them. Germline CDR1 reads SEHNR; CDR2 reads FQNEAQ (reference sequence). These data come from a study of beta chain features in type 1 diabetes. Overall study results and limits: TCRB rearrangement may or may not be influenced by HLA type; here this remained unresolved.

The V call is TRBV7-9, the J call TRBJ2-1; D is possibly TRBD2 (7 bases). Sample: naive CD4+ T cells from blood. This receptor was obtained from a woman aged 30 to 39 in good health. This CDR3 reads CASSLSGTKFF. The CDR3 DNA is TGTGCCAGCAGCTTAAGCGGGACAAAGTTCTTC.